The sequence of this T cell receptor beta chain was determined in a study of low-dose radiotherapy and immunotherapy resistance in tumors. Across the study: Those assigned to Cohort 2 were treated with 1 Gy per fraction every two weeks (13 Gy in total over 26 weeks).

V gave up 10 bases and J gave up 12 bases; unmatched junction bases: 8. CDR1 and CDR2 from the germline V gene are MNHEY and SMNVEV (reference sequence). The CDR3 loop spans 10 amino acids. As for time point: before trial treatment. TRAV- and TRBV-specific primers were used for first-strand cDNA, which covered alpha and beta chains. TCR amplification used roughly 21 PCR cycles, a constant-region primer and a V-primer adapter. TCRdb reprocessed the reads with MiXCR, giving one entry per CDR3 protein. The sample holds about 60,000 distinct CDR3 sequences, around 25% seen once. Source: PBMCs, taken before treatment. The sequence was collected from a male donor with prostate cancer. The chain recombines TRBV27 with TRBJ1-1; TRBD1 matches 7 bases. CDR3 DNA: TGTGCCACCCGGGACAGAAGATCTTTCTTT. Its translation: CATRDRRSFF.